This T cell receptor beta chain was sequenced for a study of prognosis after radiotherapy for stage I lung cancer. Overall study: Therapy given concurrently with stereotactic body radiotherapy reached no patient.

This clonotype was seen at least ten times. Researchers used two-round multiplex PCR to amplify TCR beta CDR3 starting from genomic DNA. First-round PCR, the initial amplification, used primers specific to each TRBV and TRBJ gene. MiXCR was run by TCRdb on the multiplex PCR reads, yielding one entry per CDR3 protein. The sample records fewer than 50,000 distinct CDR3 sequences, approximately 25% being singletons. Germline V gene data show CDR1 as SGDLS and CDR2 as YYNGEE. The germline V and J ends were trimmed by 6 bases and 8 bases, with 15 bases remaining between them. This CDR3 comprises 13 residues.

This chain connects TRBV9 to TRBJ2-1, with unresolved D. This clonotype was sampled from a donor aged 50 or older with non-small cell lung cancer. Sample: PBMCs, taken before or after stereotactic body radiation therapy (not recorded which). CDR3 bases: TGTGCCAGCACAGACGGTTTTAATGATGAGCAGTTCTTC. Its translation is CASTDGFNDEQFF.